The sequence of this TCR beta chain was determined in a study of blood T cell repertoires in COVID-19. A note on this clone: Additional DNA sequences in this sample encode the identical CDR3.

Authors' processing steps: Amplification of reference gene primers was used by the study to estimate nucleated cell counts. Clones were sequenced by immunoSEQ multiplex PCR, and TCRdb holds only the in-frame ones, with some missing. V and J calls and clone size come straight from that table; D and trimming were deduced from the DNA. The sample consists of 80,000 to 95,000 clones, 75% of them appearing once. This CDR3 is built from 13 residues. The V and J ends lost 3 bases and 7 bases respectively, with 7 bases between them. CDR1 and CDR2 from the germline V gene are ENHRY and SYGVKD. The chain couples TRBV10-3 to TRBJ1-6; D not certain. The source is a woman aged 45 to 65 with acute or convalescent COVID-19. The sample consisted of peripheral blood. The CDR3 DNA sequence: TGTGCCATCAGTGATTCAGGAAATTCACCCCTCCACTTT. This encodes CAISDSGNSPLHF.